This TCR beta chain was recovered during a study of identical twins. General study findings and limits: The authors noted that invariant MAIT and iNKT cells could partly confound zero-insertion analyses. Abundant beta clonotypes from cord blood bore fewer insertions; memory repertoires lacked this pattern.

This clonotype was observed at least ten times. The antigen remains undetermined. Template switching added a universal primer site; cDNA carried unique molecular identifiers. Via MiXCR, TCRdb re-called the 5' RACE reads, giving one row per CDR3 protein. The data contain some 500,000 distinct CDR3 sequences, around 14% of them singletons. The same data also contributed to another study, on yellow fever vaccine responses in identical twins.

This clonotype was obtained from a woman between 18 and 30 years old in good health. Input material: CD4+ T cells sorted from blood.

CDR3 region: CASSLGQGSSYNEQFF. In DNA form, the CDR3 reads TGCGCCAGCAGCTTGGGTCAGGGGAGCTCCTACAATGAGCAGTTCTTC. The V and J genes are TRBV5-1 and TRBJ2-1; tentative D call: TRBD1 (6 bases). The CDR3 is 16 residues long. In germline, CDR1 is SGHRS, CDR2 YFSETQ. Trimming removed 0 bases from V and 0 bases from J, with 10 bases in between.